Listed below are T cell receptor beta chains from one sample, sequenced in a study of molecular identifiers for immune sequencing clone quantification. MiXCR, applied by TCRdb to the PCR reads, yields one record per CDR3 protein. The sample includes hundreds of thousands of distinct CDR3 sequences, 25% of them seen just once. Material: naive CD8+ T cells from blood, with Jurkat cell RNA spiked in. The origin of the receptors is a human donor in good health. Some libraries in this study had Jurkat cell RNA spiked in. Each CDR3 is given with its conserved first and last residue. D genes are given only for firm matches. Not all rows give a size; the values are once, few, many and, for expanded clones, a class.

size	V	J	D	DNA	CDR3
NA	TRBV4-1	TRBJ1-2	NA	TGCGCCAGCAGCCAAGATTCTGGCCGCGCTTTCGGGTACGGTGGCTACACCTTC	CASSQDSGRAFGYGGYTF
NA	TRBV29-1	TRBJ2-1	NA	TGCAGCGTTGAAGGCCCGACGGTATCCTACAATGAGCAGTTCTTC	CSVEGPTVSYNEQFF
many	TRBV4-3	TRBJ1-1	NA	TGCGCCAGCAGCCCTCACACGGGCGCTGAAGCTTTCTTT	CASSPHTGAEAFF
NA	TRBV3-2	TRBJ2-7	NA	TGTGCCAGCAGCCCACGGGACAGCAACTCCTGCGAGCAGTACTTC	CASSPRDSNSCEQYF
NA	TRBV24-1	TRBJ2-1	NA	TGTGCCACCAGTGAACGACGGGGGGCTATGTATGAGCAGTTCTTC	CATSERRGAMYEQFF
many	TRBV7-9	TRBJ2-7	NA	TGTGCCAGCAGCGACCGGACCGGCTTCTACGAGCAGTACTTC	CASSDRTGFYEQYF
NA	TRBV19	TRBJ1-1	TRBD1	TGTGCCAGTAGTATTAACAGGGGGTACACTGAAGCTTTCTTT	CASSINRGYTEAFF
NA	TRBV29-1	TRBJ1-2	NA	TGCAGCGTTATTACACACGGCGGGGGCTACACCTTC	CSVITHGGGYTF
NA	TRBV11-2	TRBJ1-4	TRBD1	TGTGCCAGCAGTCTCGTACAGGGGTTAGGTGAAAAACTGTTTTTT	CASSLVQGLGEKLFF
many	TRBV29-1	TRBJ1-1	NA	TGCAGCGTTGTCGACGGGCACACTGAAGCTTTCTTT	CSVVDGHTEAFF
NA	TRBV24-1	TRBJ1-2	NA	TGTGCCACCAGCAAGGACGGCTATGGCTACACCTTC	CATSKDGYGYTF
many	TRBV2	TRBJ2-2	TRBD1	TGTGCCAGCAGAAAGACACCGGGACAGGGGTACACCGGGGAGCTGTTTTTT	CASRKTPGQGYTGELFF
NA	TRBV4-3	TRBJ1-1	NA	TGCGCCAGCACATCGGGGCGCATGAACACTGAGGCTTTCTTT	CASTSGRMNTEAFF
few	TRBV7-9	TRBJ1-1	TRBD1	TGTGCCAGCAGCTTAAGTGGGACAGGTGAAGCTTTCTTT	CASSLSGTGEAFF
NA	TRBV7-9	TRBJ2-2	TRBD2	TGTGCCAGCAGCCCCCCCGGGGGGGGCACCGGGGAGCTGTTTTTT	CASSPPGGGTGELFF
many	TRBV20-1	TRBJ2-3	NA	TGCAGTGCTATCCCCTTCGAGTGGGGGAGTGAAGATACGCAGTATTTT	CSAIPFEWGSEDTQYF
NA	TRBV19	TRBJ1-2	NA	TGTGCCAGTAGTATTGGTATCGGAATTCTCTATGGCTACACCTTC	CASSIGIGILYGYTF
NA	TRBV19	TRBJ1-4	NA	TGTGCCAGTAGCGAGGATATAACTAATGAAAAACTGTTTTTT	CASSEDITNEKLFF
many	TRBV7-9	TRBJ2-7	NA	TGTGCCAGCAGCTACAATCCCGGTTACGAGCAGTACTTC	CASSYNPGYEQYF
few	TRBV28	TRBJ2-5	NA	TGTGCCAGCAGTTCCCCTCTAGGCGCGGCTCTTCAAGAGACCCAGTACTTC	CASSSPLGAALQETQYF
few	TRBV29-1	TRBJ1-2	NA	TGCAGCGTTGAAACCGTGTCAGATAGAAAACAGGGTGGCTACACCTTC	CSVETVSDRKQGGYTF
NA	TRBV28	TRBJ2-2	NA	TGTGCCAGCAGCGCCCAACTGGGTACCGGGGAGCTGTTTTTT	CASSAQLGTGELFF
NA	TRBV4-3	TRBJ1-2	NA	TGCGCCAGCAGCCCCAGTTTGGGATATGGCTACACCTTC	CASSPSLGYGYTF
NA	TRBV12-3/TRBV12-4	TRBJ2-1	TRBD2	TGTGCCAGCAGCTATAGGACTAGCGGGGCGTACCACAATGAGCAGTTCTTC	CASSYRTSGAYHNEQFF
NA	TRBV7-9	TRBJ1-4	TRBD1	TGTGCCAGCAGCCCAGGACAGGTTGGGGAAAAACTGTTTTTT	CASSPGQVGEKLFF
NA	TRBV5-1	TRBJ1-5	NA	TGCGCCAGCAGCTTGGGACAGAACGATCAGCCCCAGCATTTT	CASSLGQNDQPQHF
many	TRBV7-9	TRBJ2-5	NA	TGTGCCAGCAGCTCCCCGGAAATTGAGACCCAGTACTTC	CASSSPEIETQYF
many	TRBV13	TRBJ2-7	NA	TGTGCCAGCAGGTTCGGGGGTGGATCCTACGAGCAGTACTTC	CASRFGGGSYEQYF
few	TRBV4-3	TRBJ2-3	NA	TGCGCCAGCAGCCAAGATGGCCTGGGACGGCGCACAGATACGCAGTATTTT	CASSQDGLGRRTDTQYF
few	TRBV9	TRBJ1-3	NA	TGTGCCAGCAGCGTTACAGTGAACTCTGGAAACACCATATATTTT	CASSVTVNSGNTIYF
NA	TRBV7-9	TRBJ1-1	NA	TGTGCCGGCAGCTTAGGGGGGTCGGACACTGAAGCTTTCTTT	CAGSLGGSDTEAFF
NA	TRBV2	TRBJ2-7	TRBD2	TGTGCCAGCAGAGACCCTGGACTAGCGGGTTTAGGCTCCTACGAGCAGTACTTC	CASRDPGLAGLGSYEQYF
many	TRBV25-1	TRBJ2-5	NA	TGTGCCAGCAGTGAATCCCCCCGACAGACGTACCAAGAGACCCAGTACTTC	CASSESPRQTYQETQYF
few	TRBV19	TRBJ2-7	TRBD1	TGTGCCAGTAGCCCCGACCCCGGGACAGGGTTCCACGAGCAGTACTTC	CASSPDPGTGFHEQYF
many	TRBV20-1	TRBJ2-7	NA	TGCAGTGCTAGAGATCTCGGCGGGCCCTCTTACGAGCAGTACTTC	CSARDLGGPSYEQYF
many	TRBV4-1	TRBJ2-3	NA	TGCGCCAGCAGCCATTACCGGGGCAGCACAGATACGCAGTATTTT	CASSHYRGSTDTQYF
few	TRBV12-3/TRBV12-4	TRBJ1-1	TRBD1	TGTGCCAGCAGCTCTGGGACAGGGGGCGAGGAAGCTTTCTTT	CASSSGTGGEEAFF
NA	TRBV15	TRBJ2-5	NA	TGTGCCACCAGCAGAGATGTGTCGGCAAGTGAGACCCAGTACTTC	CATSRDVSASETQYF
few	TRBV11-2	TRBJ1-1	NA	TGTGCCAGCAGCTTAGGGGGGCCCGTCGCTGAAGCTTTCTTT	CASSLGGPVAEAFF
few	TRBV18	TRBJ2-7	NA	TGTGCCAGCTCACCAACCCCAGGGGACGAGCAGTACTTC	CASSPTPGDEQYF
NA	TRBV27	TRBJ2-7	TRBD2	TGTGCCAGCAGTTTCACGGCGGGAGGAGAGCGGTACTTC	CASSFTAGGERYF
few	TRBV3-1	TRBJ2-7	NA	TGTGCCAGCAGCCCCACTTTCGCCTTAGGCTACGAGCAGTACTTC	CASSPTFALGYEQYF
many	TRBV28	TRBJ2-5	NA	TGTGCCAGCAGTACTCGGGACGGAAGTACGCAAGAGACCCAGTACTTC	CASSTRDGSTQETQYF
many	TRBV4-3	TRBJ1-5	NA	TGCGCCAGCAGCCAAGTCGACATCAACAATCAGCCCCAGCATTTT	CASSQVDINNQPQHF
many	TRBV12-3/TRBV12-4	TRBJ1-5	NA	TGTGCCAGCAGTCCCGGGACATTTAATCAGCCCCAGCATTTT	CASSPGTFNQPQHF
few	TRBV19	TRBJ1-1	NA	TGTGCCAGTAGTATGGCCCCTAACACTGAAGCTTTCTTT	CASSMAPNTEAFF
NA	TRBV6-5	TRBJ1-4	TRBD1	TGTGCCAGCACCCAATACGGACTTGAGGGGGCTGAAAAACTGTTTTTT	CASTQYGLEGAEKLFF
few	TRBV30	TRBJ2-7	NA	TGTGCCTGGAGAGGGTTTGATGGGTACAGGGCCTCCTATACCTACGAGCAGTACTTC	CAWRGFDGYRASYTYEQYF
few	TRBV19	TRBJ2-1	TRBD2	TGTGCCAGTAGTATAGGCGAAACCCTAGCGGGGGAGTTCTTC	CASSIGETLAGEFF
few	TRBV5-8	TRBJ1-1	NA	TGTGCCAGCCCGATGACAGAGAACACTGAAGCTTTCTTT	CASPMTENTEAFF
few	TRBV28	TRBJ2-2	NA	TGTGCCAGCAGCTTAAGGGACGCCGGCGGGGAGCTGTTTTTT	CASSLRDAGGELFF
few	TRBV20-1	TRBJ2-5	TRBD2	TGCAGTGCTAGAGATGACTCGGCTAGCGGGGTACAAGAGGCCCAGTACTTC	CSARDDSASGVQEAQYF